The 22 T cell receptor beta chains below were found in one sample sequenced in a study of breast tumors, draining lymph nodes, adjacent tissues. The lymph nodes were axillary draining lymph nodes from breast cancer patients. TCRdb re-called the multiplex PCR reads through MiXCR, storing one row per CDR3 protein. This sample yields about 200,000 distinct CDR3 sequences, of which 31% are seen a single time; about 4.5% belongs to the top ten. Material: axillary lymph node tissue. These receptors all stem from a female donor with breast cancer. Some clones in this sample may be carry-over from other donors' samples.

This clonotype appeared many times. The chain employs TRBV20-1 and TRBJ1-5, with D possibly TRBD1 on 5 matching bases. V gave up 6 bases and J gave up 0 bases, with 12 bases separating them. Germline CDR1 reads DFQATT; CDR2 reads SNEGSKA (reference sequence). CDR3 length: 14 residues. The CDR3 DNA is TGCAGTGCCCCAGGGAGTTATAGCAATCAGCCCCAGCATTTT. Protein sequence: CSAPGSYSNQPQHF.

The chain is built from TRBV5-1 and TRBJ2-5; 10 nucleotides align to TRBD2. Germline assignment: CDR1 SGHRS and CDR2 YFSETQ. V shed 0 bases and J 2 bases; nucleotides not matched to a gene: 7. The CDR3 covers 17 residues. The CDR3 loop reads CASSLGGGLALQETQYF. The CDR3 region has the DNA TGCGCCAGCAGCTTGGGGGGGGGACTAGCGTTACAAGAGACCCAGTACTTC.

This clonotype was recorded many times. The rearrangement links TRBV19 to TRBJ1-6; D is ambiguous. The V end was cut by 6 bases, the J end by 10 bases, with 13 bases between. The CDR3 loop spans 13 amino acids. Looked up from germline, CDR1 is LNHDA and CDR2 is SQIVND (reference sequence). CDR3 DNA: TGTGCCAGTAGGGGAAAGGGAGGCTCACCCCTCCACTTT. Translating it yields CASRGKGGSPLHF.

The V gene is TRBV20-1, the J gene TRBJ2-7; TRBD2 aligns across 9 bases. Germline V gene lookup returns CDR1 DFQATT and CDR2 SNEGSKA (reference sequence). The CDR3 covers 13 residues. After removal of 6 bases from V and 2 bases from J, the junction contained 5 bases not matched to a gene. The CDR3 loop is CSANSGSTYEQYF. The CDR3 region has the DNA TGCAGTGCCAATAGCGGGAGTACCTACGAGCAGTACTTC.

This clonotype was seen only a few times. CDR3 coding DNA: TGTGCCAGCCAAACAGGGGGCTTAAATACGCAGTATTTT. Residues: CASQTGGLNTQYF. This chain uses TRBV6-2 or TRBV6-3 with TRBJ2-3; the match to TRBD1 covers 9 bases. CDR3 length equals 13 residues. Germline V gene lookup returns CDR1 MNHEY and CDR2 SVGEGT. The V segment lost 8 bases and the J segment 7 bases; nucleotides outside the gene matches: 7.

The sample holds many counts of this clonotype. CDR3 loop: CASSESTSGLQETQYF. CDR3 in DNA: TGTGCCAGCAGTGAGAGTACTAGCGGACTCCAAGAGACCCAGTACTTC. The V call is TRBV6-1, the J call TRBJ2-5; 8 bases line up with TRBD2. The CDR3 contains 16 residues. The junction had 7 bases not matched to a gene; V was cut back by 3 bases and J by 1 base. Germline CDR1 reads MNHNS; CDR2 reads SASEGT.

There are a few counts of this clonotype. The CDR3 loop is CASSPETTATNEKLFF. The DNA for the CDR3 is TGTGCCAGCTCACCAGAGACAACTGCAACTAATGAAAAACTGTTTTTT. The chain joins TRBV18 to TRBJ1-4; D not certain. The CDR3 has 16 amino acids. Looked up from germline, CDR1 is KGHSH and CDR2 is LQKENI. The V and J ends lost 2 bases and 0 bases respectively, with 10 bases between them. Full variable domain (rest looked up from reference TRBV18 and TRBJ1-4): NAGVMQNPRHLVRRRGQEARLRCSPMKGHSHVYWYRQLPEEGLKFMVYLQKENIIDESGMPKERFSAEFPKEGPSILRIQQVVRGDSAAYFCASSPETTATNEKLFFGSGTQLSVL.

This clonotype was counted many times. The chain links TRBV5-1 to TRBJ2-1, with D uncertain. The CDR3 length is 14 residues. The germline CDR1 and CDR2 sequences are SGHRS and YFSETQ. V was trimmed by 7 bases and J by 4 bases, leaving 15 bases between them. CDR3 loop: CASAVSLQYNEQFF. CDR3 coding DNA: TGCGCCAGCGCTGTAAGCCTTCAGTACAATGAGCAGTTCTTC. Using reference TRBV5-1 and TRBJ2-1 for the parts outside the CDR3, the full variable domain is KAGVTQTPRYLIKTRGQQVTLSCSPISGHRSVSWYQQTPGQGLQFLFEYFSETQRNKGNFPGRFSGRQFSNSRSEMNVSTLELGDSALYLCASAVSLQYNEQFFGPGTRLTVL.

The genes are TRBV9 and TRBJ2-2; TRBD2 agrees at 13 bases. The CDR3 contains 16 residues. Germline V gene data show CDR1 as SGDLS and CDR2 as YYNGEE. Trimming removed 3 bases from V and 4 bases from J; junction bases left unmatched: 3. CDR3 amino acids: CASSATSGGLTGELFF. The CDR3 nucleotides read TGTGCCAGCAGCGCGACTAGCGGGGGGCTCACCGGGGAGCTGTTTTTT.

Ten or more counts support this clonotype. Written as DNA, the CDR3 is TGCGCCAGCAGCCAAGATCGACGGTTTAATGAAAAACTGTTTTTT. Translation gives CASSQDRRFNEKLFF. This rearrangement joins TRBV4-1 to TRBJ1-4; D unclear. In germline, CDR1 is MGHRA, CDR2 YSYEKL. Between the trimmed V and J ends, which lost 0 bases and 4 bases, there was a span of 9 bases. This CDR3 spans 15 amino acids.

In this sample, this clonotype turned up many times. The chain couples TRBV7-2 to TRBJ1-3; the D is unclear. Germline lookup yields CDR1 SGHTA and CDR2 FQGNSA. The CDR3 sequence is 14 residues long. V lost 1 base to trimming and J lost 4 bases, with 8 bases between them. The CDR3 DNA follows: TGTGCCAGCAGCTTAGGCAATGCGGGAAACACCATATATTTT. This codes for CASSLGNAGNTIYF.

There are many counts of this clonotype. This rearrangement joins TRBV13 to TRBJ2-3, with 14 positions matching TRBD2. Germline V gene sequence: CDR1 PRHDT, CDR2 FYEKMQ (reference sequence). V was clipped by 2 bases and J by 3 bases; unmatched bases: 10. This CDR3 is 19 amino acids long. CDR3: CASSLLKGLAGVATDTQYF. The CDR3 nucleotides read TGTGCCAGCAGCTTACTCAAGGGACTAGCGGGGGTCGCGACAGATACGCAGTATTTT.

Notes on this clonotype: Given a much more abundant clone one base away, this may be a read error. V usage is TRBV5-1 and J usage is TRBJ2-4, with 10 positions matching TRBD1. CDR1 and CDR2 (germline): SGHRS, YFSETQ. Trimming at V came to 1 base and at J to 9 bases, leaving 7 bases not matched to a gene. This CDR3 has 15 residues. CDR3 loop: CASSLPVGQGRIQYF. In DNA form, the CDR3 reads TGCGCCAGCAGCTTGCCTGTGGGACAGGGGCGCATTCAGTACTTC.

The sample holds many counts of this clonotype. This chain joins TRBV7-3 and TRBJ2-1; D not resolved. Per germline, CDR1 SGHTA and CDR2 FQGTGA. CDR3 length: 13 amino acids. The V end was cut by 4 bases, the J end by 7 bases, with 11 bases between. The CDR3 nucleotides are TGTGCCAGCAGCTCGTATGTCCTAAATGAGCAGTTCTTC. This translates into CASSSYVLNEQFF.

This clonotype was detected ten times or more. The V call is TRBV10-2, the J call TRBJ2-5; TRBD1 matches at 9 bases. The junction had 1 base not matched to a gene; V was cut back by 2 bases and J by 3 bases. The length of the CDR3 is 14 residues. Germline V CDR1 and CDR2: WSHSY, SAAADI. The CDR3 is CASSEGDREETQYF. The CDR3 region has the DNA TGCGCCAGCAGTGAGGGGGACAGGGAAGAGACCCAGTACTTC.

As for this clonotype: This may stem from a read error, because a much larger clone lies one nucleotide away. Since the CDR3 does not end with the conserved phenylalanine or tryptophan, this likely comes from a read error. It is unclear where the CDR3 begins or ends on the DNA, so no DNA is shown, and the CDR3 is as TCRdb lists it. This CDR3 is CASSQGSGREEVC. V gene TRBV3-1 combines with J gene TRBJ2-1; TRBD2 is the table's D call, not checked against the DNA. Ends included, the CDR3 has 13 residues. Germline V lookup: CDR1 LGHDT, CDR2 YNNKEL (reference sequence).

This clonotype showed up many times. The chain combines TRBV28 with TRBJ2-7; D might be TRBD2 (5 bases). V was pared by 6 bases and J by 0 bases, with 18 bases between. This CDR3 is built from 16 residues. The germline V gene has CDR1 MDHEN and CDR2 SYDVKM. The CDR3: CASSLPLSGLSYEQYF. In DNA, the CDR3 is TGTGCCAGCAGCCTCCCCCTAAGCGGCCTCTCCTACGAGCAGTACTTC.

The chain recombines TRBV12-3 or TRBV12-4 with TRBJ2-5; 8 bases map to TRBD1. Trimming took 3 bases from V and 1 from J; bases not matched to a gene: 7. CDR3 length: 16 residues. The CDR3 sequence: CASSFAGQDSQETQYF. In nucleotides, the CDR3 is TGTGCCAGCAGTTTCGCGGGACAGGACAGCCAAGAGACCCAGTACTTC.

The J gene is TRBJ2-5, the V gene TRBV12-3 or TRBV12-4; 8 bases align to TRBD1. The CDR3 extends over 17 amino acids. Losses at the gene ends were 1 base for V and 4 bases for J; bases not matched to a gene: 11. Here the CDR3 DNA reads TGTGCCAGCAGTTTAGTTTCTACAGGGGGAGAAGGAGAGACCCAGTACTTC. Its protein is CASSLVSTGGEGETQYF.

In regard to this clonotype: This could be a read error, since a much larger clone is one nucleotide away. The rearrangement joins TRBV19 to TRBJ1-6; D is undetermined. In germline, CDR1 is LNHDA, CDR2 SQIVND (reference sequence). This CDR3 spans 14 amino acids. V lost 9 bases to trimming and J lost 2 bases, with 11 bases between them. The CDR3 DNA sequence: TGTGCCAGCCTCGATAGGCCCTATAATTCACCCCTCCACTTT. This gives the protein CASLDRPYNSPLHF. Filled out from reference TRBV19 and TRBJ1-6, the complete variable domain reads DGGITQSPKYLFRKEGQNVTLSCEQNLNHDAMYWYRQDPGQGLRLIYYSQIVNDFQKGDIAEGYSVSREKKESFPLTVTSAQKNPTAFYLCASLDRPYNSPLHFGNGTRLTVT.

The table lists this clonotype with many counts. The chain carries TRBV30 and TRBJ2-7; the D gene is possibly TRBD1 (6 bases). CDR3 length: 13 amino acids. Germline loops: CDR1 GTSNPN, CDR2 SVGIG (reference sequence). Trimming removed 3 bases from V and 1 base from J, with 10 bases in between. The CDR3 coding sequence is TGTGCCTGGAGACGAGGACAGTCCTACGAGCAGTACTTC. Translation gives CAWRRGQSYEQYF.

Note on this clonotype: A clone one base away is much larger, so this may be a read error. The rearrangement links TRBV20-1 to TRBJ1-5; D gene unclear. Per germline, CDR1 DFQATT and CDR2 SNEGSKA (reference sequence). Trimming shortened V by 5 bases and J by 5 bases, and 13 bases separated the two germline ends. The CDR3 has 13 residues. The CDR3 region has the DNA TGCAGTGCTCAGTCCCCTCTGGATCAGCCCCAGCATTTT. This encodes CSAQSPLDQPQHF.